This TCR beta chain appears in the sequencing data of a study of T cell responses to AZD1222 COVID-19 vaccine. Here immunoSEQ multiplex PCR was the method, and the copy in TCRdb shows in-frame clones only, minus some. The table includes over 110,000 clones, under 90% detected once. General study points: Researchers took repertoire samples only after the peak T cell response had come.

As for this clone: Its matching antigen is unknown.

The CDR3 is 19 residues long. Germline CDR1 and CDR2: SEHNR and FQNEAQ (reference sequence). V was shortened by 4 bases and J by 4 bases, with 26 bases between the two germline ends. The sequenced sample was peripheral blood, obtained 28 days after the second AZD1222 dose. This clonotype was obtained from an adult who received the AZD1222 COVID-19 vaccine. The chain is built from TRBV7-9 and TRBJ2-1; D might be TRBD2 (9 bases). CDR3 in amino acids: CASSSPGGQVAGVYNEQFF. The CDR3 region has the DNA TGTGCCAGCAGCTCCCCGGGGGGACAGGTAGCGGGAGTTTACAATGAGCAGTTCTTC. The full variable domain, its missing parts supplied by reference TRBV7-9 and TRBJ2-1, is DTGVSQNPRHKITKRGQNVTFRCDPISEHNRLYWYRQTLGQGPEFLTYFQNEAQLEKSRLLSDRFSAERPKGSFSTLEIQRTEQGDSAMYLCASSSPGGQVAGVYNEQFFGPGTRLTVL.